The 12 T cell receptor beta chains below all came from one sample that was sequenced in a study of tumour-infiltrating T cells in Burkitt lymphoma. The data were produced by immunoSEQ multiplex PCR, yet TCRdb's version contains in-frame clones alone and is incomplete. The profile shows several thousand clones, approximately 81% of them singletons. The material sequenced was tumor tissue. All receptors derive from a human donor with Burkitt lymphoma.

The CDR3 nucleotides read TGTGCCAGCATCGAATCTGGAGGGGGTAGGGGCTACACCTTC. This sequence encodes CASIESGGGRGYTF. The rearrangement links TRBV7-9 to TRBJ1-2; tentatively, D is TRBD1 (6 bases). Germline assignment: CDR1 SEHNR and CDR2 FQNEAQ (reference sequence). The V end was cut by 7 bases, the J end by 8 bases, with 20 bases between. This CDR3 is built from 14 residues.

This chain connects TRBV7-2 to TRBJ1-5; D unclear. The germline CDR1 and CDR2 sequences are SGHTA and FQGNSA. With 3 bases removed from V and 4 bases from J, the gap between germline ends came to 13 bases. The CDR3 totals 15 residues. This CDR3 reads CASSFGLAINQPQHF. The CDR3 DNA follows: TGTGCCAGCAGCTTCGGCCTAGCAATTAATCAGCCCCAGCATTTT.

DNA of the CDR3: TGTGCCAGCAGTCAACACTTTTACGAGCAGTACTTC. It is translated as CASSQHFYEQYF. This chain joins TRBV2 and TRBJ2-7, with D unresolved. The CDR3 consists of 12 residues. The V end was cut by 5 bases, the J end by 4 bases, with 9 bases between. Germline values: CDR1 SNHLY, CDR2 FYNNEI.

V gene TRBV5-1 combines with J gene TRBJ2-5; the D gene is possibly TRBD1 (5 bases). The better agreement between TRBJ2-7 and the DNA end casts doubt on the J call. The CDR3 is made up of 13 amino acids. Germline V gene data show CDR1 as SGHRS and CDR2 as YFSETQ. CDR3 DNA sequence: TGCGCCAGCAGCTTGGGCAGGGACTACGAGCAGTACTTC. This sequence encodes CASSLGRDYEQYF.

The V and J genes are TRBV27 and TRBJ2-7; D might be TRBD1 or TRBD2, each matching 5 bases. In germline, CDR1 is MNHEY, CDR2 SMNVEV (reference sequence). This CDR3 spans 19 amino acids. The V gene lost 3 bases and the J gene lost 0 bases, with 24 bases spanning the gap. The CDR3 nucleotides read TGTGCCAGCAGTTTCCGAACCGGGACCAACTTCCTATCCTCCTACGAGCAGTACTTC. Protein: CASSFRTGTNFLSSYEQYF.

V and J are TRBV7-9 and TRBJ2-1; tentatively, D is TRBD2 (6 bases). This CDR3 has 15 amino acids. Germline assignment: CDR1 SEHNR and CDR2 FQNEAQ (reference sequence). The germline V and J ends were trimmed by 4 bases and 2 bases, with 12 bases remaining between them. The CDR3 DNA sequence: TGTGCCAGCAGCTCCCGGGACTCTCCCTACAATGAGCAGTTCTTC. It codes for CASSSRDSPYNEQFF. The whole variable domain, filled in from reference TRBV7-9 and TRBJ2-1, reads DTGVSQNPRHKITKRGQNVTFRCDPISEHNRLYWYRQTLGQGPEFLTYFQNEAQLEKSRLLSDRFSAERPKGSFSTLEIQRTEQGDSAMYLCASSSRDSPYNEQFFGPGTRLTVL.

This rearrangement joins TRBV15 to TRBJ2-1; D unclear. With 0 bases removed from V and 4 bases from J, the gap between germline ends came to 7 bases. There are 14 residues in the CDR3. The germline gives CDR1 LNHNV, CDR2 YYDKDF (reference sequence). Written as DNA, the CDR3 is TGTGCCACCAGCAGAGAAGGGCGGTACAATGAGCAGTTCTTC. Amino acid sequence: CATSREGRYNEQFF.

In DNA, the CDR3 is TGTGCCAGCAGCTTAGATAGGTCCAATGAGCAGTTCTTC. Translated, it gives CASSLDRSNEQFF. This chain connects TRBV11-3 to TRBJ2-1; unclear D gene. V was clipped by 0 bases and J by 6 bases, with 6 bases between them. This CDR3 is built from 13 residues. The germline gives CDR1 SGHNT, CDR2 YENEEA. The whole variable domain, filled in from reference TRBV11-3 and TRBJ2-1, reads EAGVVQSPRYKIIEKKQPVAFWCNPISGHNTLYWYLQNLGQGPELLIRYENEEAVDDSQLPKDRFSAERLKGVDSTLKIQPAELGDSAVYLCASSLDRSNEQFFGPGTRLTVL.

The rearrangement joins TRBV29-1 to TRBJ1-1, with a possible D match to TRBD1 (5 bases). Trimming stripped 0 bases from V and 8 bases from J, with 10 bases between. Germline V gene data show CDR1 as SQVTM and CDR2 as ANQGSEA. The CDR3 contains 12 residues. CDR3 nucleotides: TGCAGCGTTGAAGAGGGTCGGGGGGAAGCTTTCTTT. As protein: CSVEEGRGEAFF.

The table lists this clone with a count of one. The genes are TRBV5-1 and TRBJ1-1, with 7 bases identical to TRBD1. Germline lookup yields CDR1 SGHRS and CDR2 YFSETQ. Trimming took 0 bases from V and 10 from J; bases not matched to a gene: 6. The CDR3 is 13 amino acids. For the CDR3, the DNA is TGCGCCAGCAGCTTGGCGGGACAGTCGGGAGCTTTCTTT. This codes for CASSLAGQSGAFF.

This clone was counted between two and nine times. The chain links TRBV7-2 to TRBJ1-4, with D maybe TRBD1 (6 bases). The CDR3 is 14 amino acids. V shed 2 bases and J shed 8 bases, with 12 bases lying between them. Germline CDR1 and CDR2: SGHTA and FQGNSA. The CDR3 loop reads CASSLSSQGEKLFF. The CDR3 coding sequence is TGTGCCAGCAGCTTATCGTCCCAGGGGGAAAAACTGTTTTTT.

J is TRBJ2-1 and V is TRBV4-1, with 8 nucleotides matching TRBD2. Trimming at V came to 1 base and at J to 9 bases, leaving 14 bases not matched to a gene. Germline lookup yields CDR1 MGHRA and CDR2 YSYEKL. CDR3 size: 17 residues. The CDR3, as DNA: TGCGCCAGCAGCCAAGTTCAGGGGCTAGCGGGCGGCCTTGAGCAGTTCTTC. Translation: CASSQVQGLAGGLEQFF.